This T cell receptor beta chain was identified during a study of cytomegalovirus exposure and HLA in healthy donors. Notes on this clone: The target antigen is unknown.

The method was immunoSEQ multiplex PCR; TCRdb's version includes in-frame clones alone and lacks a portion of them. Found here are under 250,000 clones, over 75% of them singletons; the top ten hold 2% to 2.5%. Findings and caveats of the study: Rarity characterized most TCR sequences, yet some public TCRs appeared in many donors. The study flagged about 160 TCR beta chains as cytomegalovirus-associated.

Trimming shortened V by 3 bases and J by 4 bases, and 8 bases separated the two germline ends. This CDR3 contains 13 residues. Germline V gene sequence: CDR1 MGHDK, CDR2 SYGVNS. The genes are TRBV25-1 and TRBJ2-3; possible D gene TRBD2, 5 bases. The sequencing sample was made of PBMCs. The source of this sequence is a woman aged 18-29 years in good health and CMV-seropositive. The CDR3 DNA is TGTGCCAGCAGTGATAAAGCGGCAGATACGCAGTATTTT. Residues: CASSDKAADTQYF.